This T cell receptor beta chain was obtained from a study of T cell responses to AZD1222 COVID-19 vaccine. Notes on the study in general: In a largely white British group with more females than males, clonal diversity was possibly underestimated. The span of vaccine-associated CD4 TCRs extended across spike, with dominance at 160-218 and 743-854.

Second-dose intervals near 4 or 12 weeks were combined. This CDR3 is 19 amino acids long. Trimming shortened V by 0 bases and J by 0 bases, and 20 bases separated the two germline ends. Germline CDR1 KGHSH, CDR2 LQKENI. Libraries were prepared by immunoSEQ multiplex PCR; TCRdb keeps only in-frame clonotypes and omits some of them. The data contain more than 150,000 clones, around 90% of them singletons. For this clone: The antigen remains unidentified.

The receptor comes from an adult who received the AZD1222 COVID-19 vaccine. The chain combines TRBV18 with TRBJ1-1; D is undetermined. The sequenced sample was peripheral blood, obtained 28 days after the second AZD1222 dose. This CDR3 is CASSPPVVERIFMNTEAFF. The CDR3 bases are TGTGCCAGCTCACCACCAGTGGTCGAACGGATTTTCATGAACACTGAAGCTTTCTTT.